The clone carrying this T cell receptor (beta chain) was found many times. The antigen is undetermined. Approximately 6 milliliters of peripheral blood were drawn at each of two time points. From genomic DNA, two-round multiplex PCR was used to amplify TCR beta CDR3. First-round PCR, the initial amplification, used primers specific to each TRBV and TRBJ gene. A single record per CDR3 protein comes from TCRdb applying MiXCR to the multiplex PCR reads. The table shows fewer than 25,000 distinct CDR3 sequences, with about 36% occurring only once. Trimming shortened V by 4 bases and J by 5 bases, and 12 bases separated the two germline ends. CDR1 SQVTM and CDR2 ANQGSEA come from the germline V gene. This CDR3 is built from 12 residues. The data stem from a study of prognosis after radiotherapy for stage I lung cancer. Study at large: Newly diagnosed primary stage I lung tumors occurred in approximately 15 patients, and oligometastatic NSCLC after surgical resection of the primary tumor occurred in five.

Regarding the study as a whole: In patients with versus without metastases, TRBV and TRBJ gene usage reportedly differed. The number of unique TCR clones went down after stereotactic body radiation therapy, with a median of roughly 10,000 versus 7,000.

The rearrangement joins TRBV29-1 to TRBJ2-7; no clear D gene. Sequences were derived from PBMCs, sampled before or after stereotactic body radiation therapy (not recorded which). The source is a donor aged 50 or older with non-small cell lung cancer. DNA of the CDR3: TGCAGCGTTGGGGCGGATAAAAACGAGCAGTACTTC. Protein product: CSVGADKNEQYF.